This TCR beta chain originates from a study of T cell responses to AZD1222 COVID-19 vaccine. The CDR3 contains 14 residues. J lost 2 bases, V lost 7 bases, and 4 bases had no gene match. Germline lookup yields CDR1 LNHDA and CDR2 SQIVND (reference sequence). Some clones are missing from TCRdb's copy, which holds only in-frame ones; the method was immunoSEQ multiplex PCR. The table shows more than 80,000 clones, with around 90% occurring only once. This sequence was found in an adult in good health. The source was peripheral blood, collected on day 0 of AZD1222 vaccination. The V and J genes are TRBV19 and TRBJ2-3, with 9 bases that match TRBD2. CDR3 protein: CASISGGHTDTQYF. The CDR3 DNA follows: TGTGCCAGTATTAGCGGGGGACACACAGATACGCAGTATTTT.